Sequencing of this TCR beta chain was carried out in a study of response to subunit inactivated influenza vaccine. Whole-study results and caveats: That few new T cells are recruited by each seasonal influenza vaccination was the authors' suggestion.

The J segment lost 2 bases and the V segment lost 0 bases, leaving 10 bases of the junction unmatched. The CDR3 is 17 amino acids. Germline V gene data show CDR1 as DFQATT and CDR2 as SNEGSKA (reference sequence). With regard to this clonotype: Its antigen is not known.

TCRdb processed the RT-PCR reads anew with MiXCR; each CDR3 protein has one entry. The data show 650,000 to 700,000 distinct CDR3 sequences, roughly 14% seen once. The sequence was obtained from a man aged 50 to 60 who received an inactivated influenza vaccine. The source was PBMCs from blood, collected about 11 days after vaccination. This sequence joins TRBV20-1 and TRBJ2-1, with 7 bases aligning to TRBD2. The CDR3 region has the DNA TGCAGTGCTAGAGAGAGGTTTGGAGCGGGAACCTACAATGAGCAGTTCTTC. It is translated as CSARERFGAGTYNEQFF.